These T cell receptor beta chains were read from a single sample in a study of radiation and T cells in renal cell carcinoma. Profiling relied on immunoSEQ multiplex PCR, and the TCRdb table lists in-frame clones only, not all of them. This table holds under 150,000 clones, 75% to 85% found once. Sequenced here: blood, sampled from a patient whose treatment included radiotherapy and nephrectomy. The receptors here all came from a woman aged 60 to 75 with renal cell carcinoma. The CDR3 runs from the conserved cysteine through the conserved F or W. D genes are given only for firm matches. Expanded clones get a size class; other rows say once, few or many, or leave the size out.

CDR3nt: TGCGCCAGCAGCCACCAGGGGAAGTTGGAGGGCTACACCTTC
CDR3aa: CASSHQGKLEGYTF
v_gene: TRBV4-1
abundance: .
d_gene: .
j_gene: TRBJ1-2

CDR3nt: TGTGCCAGCAGTTACTTTCTACGGCCTGGCTCCGGGGAGCTGTTTTTT
CDR3aa: CASSYFLRPGSGELFF
v_gene: TRBV6-5
abundance: .
d_gene: .
j_gene: TRBJ2-2

CDR3nt: TGTGCCAGCAGCCAAAACCAGGATACGCAGTATTTT
CDR3aa: CASSQNQDTQYF
v_gene: TRBV14
abundance: .
d_gene: .
j_gene: TRBJ2-3

CDR3nt: TGTGCCAGCAGCCCCGGGCGGAACTATGGCTACACCTTC
CDR3aa: CASSPGRNYGYTF
v_gene: TRBV6-5
abundance: .
d_gene: .
j_gene: TRBJ1-2

CDR3nt: TGTGCCAGCAGCTTTACTAACTATGGCTACACCTTC
CDR3aa: CASSFTNYGYTF
v_gene: TRBV28
abundance: once
d_gene: .
j_gene: TRBJ1-2

CDR3nt: TGTGCCAGCAGCGTCGGGACAGGGAACTCTGGAAACACCATATATTTT
CDR3aa: CASSVGTGNSGNTIYF
v_gene: TRBV9
abundance: .
d_gene: TRBD1
j_gene: TRBJ1-3

CDR3nt: TGTGCCAGCAGTCCCCGGGTAGCAACAGATACGCAGTATTTT
CDR3aa: CASSPRVATDTQYF
v_gene: TRBV27
abundance: .
d_gene: .
j_gene: TRBJ2-3

CDR3nt: TGTGCCAGCAGTCCCCCAGCAGGGGGCTCTGAAGCTTTCTTT
CDR3aa: CASSPPAGGSEAFF
v_gene: TRBV5-6
abundance: .
d_gene: TRBD1
j_gene: TRBJ1-1

CDR3nt: TGTGCCAGTAGCTCACCTACAGGGGGCAATCAGCCCCAGCATTTT
CDR3aa: CASSSPTGGNQPQHF
v_gene: TRBV19
abundance: few
d_gene: TRBD1
j_gene: TRBJ1-5

CDR3nt: TGTGCCAGCACCCCCGGCGGATACTATGGCTACACCTTC
CDR3aa: CASTPGGYYGYTF
v_gene: TRBV6-6
abundance: .
d_gene: .
j_gene: TRBJ1-2

CDR3nt: TGTGCCAGTAGTATGTTGAGCGGGAGGGCCGGGGGACAGTTCTTC
CDR3aa: CASSMLSGRAGGQFF
v_gene: TRBV19
abundance: .
d_gene: TRBD2
j_gene: TRBJ2-1

CDR3nt: TGTGCCAGCAGTGAAATGAACGAGCAGTACTTC
CDR3aa: CASSEMNEQYF
v_gene: TRBV6-5
abundance: .
d_gene: .
j_gene: TRBJ2-7

CDR3nt: TGTGCCAGCAGCTTAGAAAGGGGCTCGCACTATGGCTACACCTTC
CDR3aa: CASSLERGSHYGYTF
v_gene: TRBV7-2
abundance: .
d_gene: .
j_gene: TRBJ1-2

CDR3nt: TGTGCCAGCAGCTCGGGACTAGCGGGGGGTTACGAGCAGTACTTC
CDR3aa: CASSSGLAGGYEQYF
v_gene: TRBV5-1
abundance: few
d_gene: TRBD2
j_gene: TRBJ2-7

CDR3nt: TGTGCCAGCAGCTTGGCTAGCAGTTACAATGAGCAGTTCTTC
CDR3aa: CASSLASSYNEQFF
v_gene: TRBV7-2
abundance: .
d_gene: .
j_gene: TRBJ2-1

CDR3nt: TGCGCCAGCAGCTTGGGACAGGCACAAGAGACCCAGTACTTC
CDR3aa: CASSLGQAQETQYF
v_gene: TRBV5-1
abundance: .
d_gene: .
j_gene: TRBJ2-5

CDR3nt: TGTGCCAGCAGGGCTGAAGACAGGGGTCGATCCTACGAGCAGTACTTC
CDR3aa: CASRAEDRGRSYEQYF
v_gene: TRBV28
abundance: .
d_gene: TRBD1
j_gene: TRBJ2-7

CDR3nt: TGTGCCAGCAGAACTTCCGACAGGGGCCTCTATGGCTACACCTTC
CDR3aa: CASRTSDRGLYGYTF
v_gene: TRBV27
abundance: .
d_gene: TRBD1
j_gene: TRBJ1-2

CDR3nt: TGTGCCAGCAGTTTGATGGATACAACTAATGAAAAACTGTTTTTT
CDR3aa: CASSLMDTTNEKLFF
v_gene: TRBV28
abundance: .
d_gene: .
j_gene: TRBJ1-4

CDR3nt: TGTGCCATCAGTGATACCTCAACAGATACGCAGTATTTT
CDR3aa: CAISDTSTDTQYF
v_gene: TRBV10-3
abundance: .
d_gene: .
j_gene: TRBJ2-3

CDR3nt: TGTGCCAGCAGCCTAGCGGGAGGGCAAGAGACCCAGTACTTC
CDR3aa: CASSLAGGQETQYF
v_gene: TRBV28
abundance: .
d_gene: TRBD2
j_gene: TRBJ2-5

CDR3nt: TGTGCCATCAAGTCGGGAGGGTTCGACACCTTC
CDR3aa: CAIKSGGFDTF
v_gene: TRBV10-3
abundance: .
d_gene: .
j_gene: TRBJ1-2

CDR3nt: TGTGCCAGCAGTGAAGGAGGATCTGGCTACACCTTC
CDR3aa: CASSEGGSGYTF
v_gene: TRBV6-1
abundance: .
d_gene: .
j_gene: TRBJ1-2

CDR3nt: TGTGCCAGCAGCGCGGGTCCCCCCTACGAGCAGTACTTC
CDR3aa: CASSAGPPYEQYF
v_gene: TRBV6-5
abundance: .
d_gene: .
j_gene: TRBJ2-7

CDR3nt: TGTGCCAGAAGAAAGGACAGGGTTTTGTACGAGCAGTACTTC
CDR3aa: CARRKDRVLYEQYF
v_gene: TRBV5-3
abundance: .
d_gene: TRBD1
j_gene: TRBJ2-7

CDR3nt: TGTGCCAGCAGCTTAGAGGGTAACACTGAAGCTTTCTTT
CDR3aa: CASSLEGNTEAFF
v_gene: TRBV5-5
abundance: .
d_gene: .
j_gene: TRBJ1-1

CDR3nt: TGTGCCAGCAGCCCACCACCGGGACAGGGTGTAAATGAGCAGTTCTTC
CDR3aa: CASSPPPGQGVNEQFF
v_gene: TRBV5-4
abundance: .
d_gene: TRBD1
j_gene: TRBJ2-1